The 25 T cell receptor beta chains below all came from one sample that was sequenced in a study of cytomegalovirus exposure and HLA in healthy donors. Primers for the PCR totalled 60 Vbeta and 13 Jbeta. Produced via immunoSEQ multiplex PCR; TCRdb's table is partial and in-frame only. The profile shows fewer than 150,000 clones, about 80% of them singletons. Material for sequencing was PBMCs. Receptors were obtained from a man between 18 and 29 years old in good health and CMV-seronegative.

The chain combines TRBV7-8 with TRBJ2-7; D not certain. The CDR3 is 14 amino acids. The germline V gene encodes CDR1 SGHVS and CDR2 FQNEAQ. V was trimmed by 1 base and J by 3 bases, leaving 10 bases between them. This chain's CDR3 is CASSLVGVVYEQYF. The DNA of the CDR3 is TGTGCCAGCAGCTTAGTGGGCGTCGTCTACGAGCAGTACTTC.

This clone showed up just once. The chain recombines TRBV5-4 with TRBJ1-2; perhaps TRBD1 as D (5 bases). Trimming stripped 0 bases from V and 3 bases from J, with 9 bases between. CDR1 is SGHNT and CDR2 is YYREEE in the germline V gene (reference sequence). This CDR3 comprises 14 residues. The CDR3 is CASSLDQGHYGYTF. CDR3 bases: TGTGCCAGCAGCTTGGACCAGGGCCACTATGGCTACACCTTC.

The chain links TRBV27 to TRBJ2-1, with TRBD2 matching 10 bases. This CDR3 contains 16 residues. With 6 bases clipped from V and 5 bases from J, the junction kept 10 bases outside the gene matches. The germline V gene encodes CDR1 MNHEY and CDR2 SMNVEV (reference sequence). CDR3 amino acids: CASRGLAGARDNEQFF. The CDR3 DNA follows: TGTGCCAGCAGGGGGCTAGCGGGAGCCCGGGACAATGAGCAGTTCTTC.

The chain joins TRBV9 to TRBJ1-2; D gene uncertain. This CDR3 has 14 residues. Trimming left V 2 bases short and J 8 bases short, with 16 bases between. Germline loops: CDR1 SGDLS, CDR2 YYNGEE. The DNA of the CDR3 is TGTGCCAGCAGCGTGTCGGGAACGGGGTGGGGCTACACCTTC. It translates to CASSVSGTGWGYTF.

V gene TRBV2 combines with J gene TRBJ1-4; D unresolved. Germline V lookup: CDR1 SNHLY, CDR2 FYNNEI. There are 11 residues in the CDR3. V was cut by 4 bases and J by 15 bases, with 12 bases left in between. The CDR3 spells CASSGWSLLFF. In DNA form, the CDR3 reads TGTGCCAGCAGTGGTTGGAGCCTATTGTTTTTT.

The chain couples TRBV6-6 to TRBJ2-5; maybe TRBD1 (6 bases). The V gene's germline CDR1 is MNHNY and CDR2 SVGAGI (reference sequence). The germline V and J ends were trimmed by 6 bases and 2 bases, with 10 bases remaining between them. The CDR3 is 13 residues long. The CDR3 loop is CASRTGPQETQYF. The CDR3 nucleotides read TGTGCCAGCAGGACAGGACCTCAAGAGACCCAGTACTTC.

CDR3 sequence reads: CASSVHSISDRVGEQYF. The CDR3 DNA follows: TGTGCCAGCAGCGTCCACAGCATATCGGACAGGGTAGGCGAGCAGTACTTC. The chain couples TRBV5-4 to TRBJ2-7, with 8 bases identical to TRBD1. The CDR3 is 17 amino acids. Germline V gene lookup returns CDR1 SGHNT and CDR2 YYREEE (reference sequence). The junction had 18 bases not matched to a gene; V was cut back by 4 bases and J by 6 bases.

This clone is classed as medium-sized (0.01 to 0.1%). This specimen includes other DNA sequences encoding the same CDR3. V gene TRBV6-1 combines with J gene TRBJ2-3; 9 bases are shared with TRBD2. CDR1 is MNHNS, CDR2 SASEGT, per germline. The CDR3 has 15 amino acids. V was pared by 0 bases and J by 4 bases, with 2 bases of the junction left unmatched. The CDR3 region is CASSEAAGGPDTQYF. DNA for the CDR3: TGTGCCAGCAGTGAAGCGGCGGGAGGGCCAGATACGCAGTATTTT.

V usage is TRBV6-1 and J usage is TRBJ2-7, with 7 positions matching TRBD1. Per the germline V gene, CDR1 is MNHNS and CDR2 is SASEGT. Trimming took 7 bases from V and 2 from J; bases not matched to a gene: 5. The CDR3 sequence is 13 residues long. In nucleotides, the CDR3 is TGTGCCAGCAAAAAGGGGGCAACCTACGAGCAGTACTTC. This sequence encodes CASKKGATYEQYF.

J is TRBJ2-1 and V is TRBV30; TRBD2 matches at 10 bases. J was trimmed by 7 bases and V by 2 bases; bases with no gene match: 8. The germline V gene encodes CDR1 GTSNPN and CDR2 SVGIG (reference sequence). The CDR3 length is 15 residues. CDR3 nucleotides: TGTGCCTGGAGTCAAGGGACTAGCGTCTATAATGAGCAGTTCTTC. It yields the protein CAWSQGTSVYNEQFF.

V usage is TRBV7-6 and J usage is TRBJ1-4; no clear D. Germline V gene sequence: CDR1 SGHVS, CDR2 FNYEAQ. This CDR3 has 15 residues. V shed 4 bases and J shed 0 bases, with 9 bases lying between them. The CDR3 protein is CASSSTAATNEKLFF. The DNA of the CDR3 is TGTGCCAGCAGCTCAACAGCAGCAACTAATGAAAAACTGTTTTTT.

V is TRBV29-1 and J is TRBJ1-1; perhaps TRBD1 as D (5 bases). The CDR3 contains 16 residues. Trimming removed 6 bases from V and 2 bases from J, with 22 bases in between. Per germline, CDR1 SQVTM and CDR2 ANQGSEA. CDR3: CSVTLDIVTANTEAFF. CDR3 in DNA: TGCAGCGTCACCTTAGACATCGTGACAGCTAACACTGAAGCTTTCTTT.

J is TRBJ2-1 and V is TRBV11-2, with D possibly being TRBD2 (5 bases). This CDR3 is built from 14 residues. Germline CDR1 and CDR2: SGHAT and FQNNGV. Trimming took 1 base from V and 9 from J, leaving 13 bases between them. The CDR3 region is CASSLGYGEPEQFF. The CDR3 nucleotides read TGTGCCAGCAGCTTAGGATATGGGGAGCCTGAGCAGTTCTTC.

The V call is TRBV28, the J call TRBJ2-2; D may be TRBD2 (7 bases). Trimming shortened V by 7 bases and J by 3 bases, and 12 bases separated the two germline ends. CDR1 and CDR2 (germline): MDHEN, SYDVKM. The CDR3 spans 14 residues. The CDR3 sequence is CASMGGRYTGELFF. For the CDR3, the DNA is TGTGCCAGCATGGGGGGGCGGTACACCGGGGAGCTGTTTTTT. The entire variable domain, with the rest obtained from reference TRBV28 and TRBJ2-2, is as follows: DVKVTQSSRYLVKRTGEKVFLECVQDMDHENMFWYRQDPGLGLRLIYFSYDVKMKEKGDIPEGYSVSREKKERFSLILESASTNQTSMYLCASMGGRYTGELFFGEGSRLTVL.

V gene TRBV6-6 combines with J gene TRBJ1-3, with TRBD1 matching over 7 bases. CDR1 and CDR2 (germline): MNHNY, SVGAGI (reference sequence). J was trimmed by 2 bases and V by 7 bases; bases with no gene match: 8. The CDR3 spans 15 residues. The CDR3 region is CASTSSGTAGNTIYF. The CDR3 DNA follows: TGTGCCAGCACCTCTTCCGGGACAGCTGGAAACACCATATATTTT.

The rearrangement links TRBV4-2 to TRBJ2-7, with 13 bases matching TRBD2. The V segment lost 4 bases and the J segment 5 bases; nucleotides outside the gene matches: 8. Germline-derived CDR1 and CDR2 are LGHNA and YNFKEQ. The CDR3 is made up of 16 amino acids. Written as DNA, the CDR3 is TGTGCCAGCAGCCCGAAAGGGACTAGCGGGAAAGACGAGCAGTACTTC. As protein: CASSPKGTSGKDEQYF.

The chain recombines TRBV7-9 with TRBJ2-3; 10 bases fit TRBD2. The germline V gene encodes CDR1 SEHNR and CDR2 FQNEAQ (reference sequence). Trimming removed 5 bases from V and 2 bases from J; junction bases left unmatched: 4. The CDR3 consists of 15 residues. The CDR3: CASSPGLADTDTQYF. CDR3 in DNA: TGTGCCAGCAGCCCCGGACTAGCGGACACAGATACGCAGTATTTT. Based on the CDR3 plus reference TRBV7-9 and TRBJ2-3, the full variable domain is DTGVSQNPRHKITKRGQNVTFRCDPISEHNRLYWYRQTLGQGPEFLTYFQNEAQLEKSRLLSDRFSAERPKGSFSTLEIQRTEQGDSAMYLCASSPGLADTDTQYFGPGTRLTVL.

The chain has TRBV1 and TRBJ1-1; the table's D call TRBD1 went unverified against the DNA. TRBV1 is a documented pseudogene. There are 16 residues in the CDR3. The CDR3 sequence is CTSSQDIRTVNTEAFF. In DNA, the CDR3 is TGCACCAGCAGCCAAGATATTAGGACAGTGAACACTGAAGCTTTCTTT.

This rearrangement joins TRBV28 to TRBJ2-7; 7 bases agree with TRBD1. The V and J ends lost 5 bases and 5 bases, in that order; junction bases with no gene match: 3. This CDR3 is 12 amino acids long. CDR1 and CDR2 (germline): MDHEN, SYDVKM. The CDR3 nucleotides are TGTGCCAGCAGTCTCGACAGGGACGAGCAGTACTTC. The encoded protein is CASSLDRDEQYF.

The chain couples TRBV15 to TRBJ2-7; 12 bases are a match to TRBD2. The CDR3 is 15 residues long. Germline lookup yields CDR1 LNHNV and CDR2 YYDKDF (reference sequence). V lost 1 base and J lost 5; bases outside the gene matches: 3. The chain's CDR3 is CATSRGTSGKNEQYF. The CDR3 bases are TGTGCCACCAGCAGAGGGACTAGCGGGAAGAACGAGCAGTACTTC.

This sequence joins TRBV6-5 and TRBJ1-5; D not resolved. Germline assignment: CDR1 MNHEY and CDR2 SVGAGI. The V end was cut by 4 bases, the J end by 4 bases, with 11 bases between. The CDR3 spans 14 residues. In DNA form, the CDR3 reads TGTGCCAGCAGTTCCATTCGGGAAAATCAGCCCCAGCATTTT. Amino acid sequence: CASSSIRENQPQHF.

The J gene is TRBJ2-1, the V gene TRBV27; 9 bases agree with TRBD2. Germline values: CDR1 MNHEY, CDR2 SMNVEV (reference sequence). The V gene end was trimmed by 2 bases and the J gene end by 0 bases; junction bases not matched to a gene: 14. The CDR3 sequence is 20 residues long. The CDR3 here is CASSLPPKAGGVISYNEQFF. The DNA of the CDR3 is TGTGCCAGCAGTTTACCCCCCAAGGCGGGAGGGGTTATCTCCTACAATGAGCAGTTCTTC.

As DNA, the CDR3 is TGCGCCAGCAATGAGGGTGATGGCTACACCTTC. It is translated as CASNEGDGYTF. This chain uses TRBV5-1 with TRBJ1-2; D remains unclear. The CDR3 length is 11 residues. V lost 6 bases to trimming and J lost 6 bases, with 9 bases between them. Germline assignment: CDR1 SGHRS and CDR2 YFSETQ.

CDR3 region: CASSMGTDNQPQHF. The CDR3 DNA reads as TGTGCCAGTAGTATGGGGACAGACAATCAGCCCCAGCATTTT. The chain combines TRBV19 with TRBJ1-5; 7 nucleotides agree with TRBD1. The CDR3 contains 14 residues. J lost 3 bases, V lost 3 bases, and 2 bases had no gene match. Germline V gene lookup returns CDR1 LNHDA and CDR2 SQIVND (reference sequence). Full variable domain (outside the CDR3, taken from reference TRBV19 and TRBJ1-5): DGGITQSPKYLFRKEGQNVTLSCEQNLNHDAMYWYRQDPGQGLRLIYYSQIVNDFQKGDIAEGYSVSREKKESFPLTVTSAQKNPTAFYLCASSMGTDNQPQHFGDGTRLSIL.

This clone has only a few counts. The CDR3 is CASSLTPSGGGREQYF. In DNA form, the CDR3 reads TGCGCCAGCAGCCTAACGCCTAGCGGGGGGGGTAGGGAGCAGTACTTC. The gene calls are TRBV5-1 and TRBJ2-7; 12 bases are a match to TRBD2. The J segment lost 7 bases and the V segment lost 4 bases, leaving 12 bases of the junction unmatched. From germline, CDR1 is SGHRS and CDR2 YFSETQ. This CDR3 is 16 amino acids long.